One and the same sample provided the 8 T cell receptor beta chains below, sequenced in a study of T cell repertoires in cytomegalovirus infection. From the reads, TCRdb called clonotypes with MiXCR, one entry per CDR3 protein. Of fewer than 550,000 distinct CDR3 sequences listed, approximately 25% were seen once; the top ten hold over 10%. Sequenced sample: PBMCs. These receptor sequences come from a human donor in good health (CMV status not recorded). Some clones in this sample may be carry-over from other donors' samples.

This clonotype has a count of ten or more. The J gene is TRBJ2-1, the V gene TRBV7-9; 7 bases line up with TRBD2. With 3 bases clipped from V and 2 bases from J, the junction kept 7 bases outside the gene matches. This CDR3 is built from 16 residues. Per germline, CDR1 SEHNR and CDR2 FQNEAQ (reference sequence). The CDR3 DNA reads TGTGCCAGCAGCTTCTTGTTAGGACTAGCCTACAATGAGCAGTTCTTC. It translates to CASSFLLGLAYNEQFF.

This clonotype was seen only a few times. The V call is TRBV24-1, the J call TRBJ2-5; 10 nucleotides align to TRBD2. The CDR3 runs 14 residues. CDR1 and CDR2 (germline): KGHDR, SFDVKD. With 7 bases clipped from V and 4 bases from J, the junction kept 5 bases outside the gene matches. Written as DNA, the CDR3 is TGTGCCACCAGAGGATTAGCGGGAGGAGAGACCCAGTACTTC. It specifies CATRGLAGGETQYF.

The chain combines TRBV2 with TRBJ1-2; D gene ambiguous. CDR3 length equals 14 residues. V was trimmed by 8 bases and J by 3 bases, leaving 16 bases between them. Germline V CDR1 and CDR2: SNHLY, FYNNEI. The CDR3 loop is CASRPDGPYYGYTF. DNA of the CDR3: TGTGCCAGCCGCCCGGACGGCCCCTACTATGGCTACACCTTC. Combining the CDR3 with reference TRBV2 and TRBJ1-2 gives the whole variable domain EPEVTQTPSHQVTQMGQEVILRCVPISNHLYFYWYRQILGQKVEFLVSFYNNEISEKSEIFDDQFSVERPDGSNFTLKIRSTKLEDSAMYFCASRPDGPYYGYTFGSGTRLTVV.

This clonotype was detected a few times. The rearrangement joins TRBV19 to TRBJ2-1; D may match TRBD1 or TRBD2 (6 bases each). The germline V gene encodes CDR1 LNHDA and CDR2 SQIVND (reference sequence). V was shortened by 7 bases and J by 6 bases, with 16 bases between the two germline ends. This CDR3 region has 14 residues. The CDR3 DNA reads TGTGCCAGTACAAAGGGGGACTCTTCCAATGAGCAGTTCTTC. Translating gives CASTKGDSSNEQFF. Full variable domain (rest looked up from reference TRBV19 and TRBJ2-1): DGGITQSPKYLFRKEGQNVTLSCEQNLNHDAMYWYRQDPGQGLRLIYYSQIVNDFQKGDIAEGYSVSREKKESFPLTVTSAQKNPTAFYLCASTKGDSSNEQFFGPGTRLTVL.

This chain links TRBV2 with TRBJ2-7; no definite D call. Germline V gene lookup returns CDR1 SNHLY and CDR2 FYNNEI. CDR3 size: 11 residues. The V end was cut by 4 bases, the J end by 2 bases, with 3 bases between. The CDR3 loop reads CASSAPYEQYV. The CDR3, as DNA: TGTGCCAGCAGTGCCCCCTACGAGCAGTACGTC.

V is TRBV4-1 and J is TRBJ1-4, with D possibly TRBD1 on 5 matching bases. The CDR3 runs 13 residues. The V and J ends lost 0 bases and 8 bases respectively, with 7 bases between them. The V gene's germline CDR1 is MGHRA and CDR2 YSYEKL. CDR3 coding DNA: TGCGCCAGCAGCCAAGATTGGGGGGAAAAACTGTTTTTT. Translated, it gives CASSQDWGEKLFF.

Points on this clonotype: This may come from a read error, since a much larger clone is one base off. V usage is TRBV7-6 and J usage is TRBJ1-3; D is ambiguous. There are 15 residues in the CDR3. Germline CDR1 is SGHVS and CDR2 is FNYEAQ. The CDR3 DNA reads as TGTGCCAGCAGCTTAGATCCCGGCGCCGGAACCACCATATATTTT. Translation: CASSLDPGAGTTIYF. The full variable domain, rest sourced from reference TRBV7-6 and TRBJ1-3, is GAGVSQSPRYKVTKRGQDVALRCDPISGHVSLYWYRQALGQGPEFLTYFNYEAQQDKSGLPNDRFSAERPEGSISTLTIQRTEQRDSAMYRCASSLDPGAGTTIYFGEGSWLTVV.

The V gene is TRBV4-3, the J gene TRBJ1-5; D not resolved. The CDR3 length is 13 residues. Germline V gives CDR1 LGHNA, CDR2 YSLEER. Trimming removed 4 bases from V and 5 bases from J, with 9 bases in between. The CDR3 reads CASSLPGYQPQHF. The CDR3 DNA is TGCGCCAGCAGCCTGCCGGGATATCAGCCCCAGCATTTT.